The 26 T cell receptor beta chains below were found in one sample sequenced in a study of Tregs in tolerant kidney transplant recipients. The antigens of these receptors remain unknown. Assay: immunoSEQ multiplex PCR; the TCRdb copy retains only in-frame clones and omits some. The repertoire holds fewer than 45,000 clones, 95% to 96% seen once, with 0.37% in the top ten. Sequences were obtained from Tregs from blood cultured with allogeneic cells. These TCRs come from a human donor in good health.

V and J are TRBV28 and TRBJ1-2; D not certain. V lost 3 bases, J lost 3 bases, and 11 bases lay in between. The CDR3 loop spans 14 amino acids. Germline CDR1 reads MDHEN; CDR2 reads SYDVKM. CDR3 coding DNA: TGTGCCAGCAGTTTGGGGAGGGTTGACTATGGCTACACCTTC. Translating it yields CASSLGRVDYGYTF.

The genes are TRBV2 and TRBJ2-3; the match to TRBD1 covers 7 bases. CDR1 and CDR2 from the germline V gene are SNHLY and FYNNEI. The CDR3 loop spans 13 amino acids. Trimming at V came to 4 bases and at J to 11 bases, leaving 9 bases not matched to a gene. The DNA of the CDR3 is TGTGCCAGCAGTGGGGACAGCTCAATGGGGCAGTATTTT. This gives the protein CASSGDSSMGQYF.

The gene calls are TRBV11-1 and TRBJ2-2; D is undetermined. In germline, CDR1 is SGHAT, CDR2 FQDESV (reference sequence). Trimming shortened V by 4 bases and J by 8 bases, and 8 bases separated the two germline ends. The CDR3 is made up of 12 amino acids. Here the CDR3 reads CASSWNTGELFF. CDR3 DNA: TGTGCCAGCAGCTGGAATACGGGGGAGCTGTTTTTT.

The chain links TRBV6-4 to TRBJ1-6; 11 nucleotides align to TRBD1. Germline CDR1 and CDR2: MRHNA and SNTAGT. This CDR3 spans 15 amino acids. V was clipped by 3 bases and J by 8 bases; unmatched bases: 3. The DNA of the CDR3 is TGTGCCAGCAGTGATGGGACAGGGGGAGATTCACCCCTCCACTTT. Translating gives CASSDGTGGDSPLHF.

This clone was detected once. This chain links TRBV9 with TRBJ1-6, with a weak D call TRBD1 (5 bases). The V end was cut by 2 bases, the J end by 9 bases, with 18 bases between. CDR1 is SGDLS, CDR2 YYNGEE, per germline. The CDR3 contains 16 residues. The CDR3 here is CASSVFPDLGVSPLHF. Written as DNA, the CDR3 is TGTGCCAGCAGCGTTTTCCCAGACTTGGGGGTTTCACCCCTCCACTTT.

The chain joins TRBV5-5 to TRBJ1-1, with D perhaps matching TRBD1 (6 bases). CDR1 SGHKS and CDR2 YYEKEE come from the germline V gene (reference sequence). The CDR3 extends over 15 amino acids. V was pared by 4 bases and J by 5 bases, with 18 bases between. CDR3: CASSTLGGGGTEAFF. The CDR3 DNA is TGTGCCAGCAGCACCCTTGGGGGGGGCGGAACTGAAGCTTTCTTT.

The CDR3: CASSLTPDLEQFF. CDR3 DNA sequence: TGTGCCAGCAGCTTAACGCCGGACCTGGAGCAGTTCTTC. V gene TRBV7-3 combines with J gene TRBJ2-1; D gene ambiguous. V shed 0 bases and J shed 10 bases, with 10 bases lying between them. The CDR3 length is 13 residues. The germline CDR1 and CDR2 sequences are SGHTA and FQGTGA. The full variable domain, completed using reference TRBV7-3 and TRBJ2-1, is GAGVSQTPSNKVTEKGKYVELRCDPISGHTALYWYRQSLGQGPEFLIYFQGTGAADDSGLPNDRFFAVRPEGSVSTLKIQRTERGDSAVYLCASSLTPDLEQFFGPGTRLTVL.

The chain employs TRBV18 and TRBJ2-7; 8 bases align to TRBD2. Per germline, CDR1 KGHSH and CDR2 LQKENI. This CDR3 is built from 16 residues. After removal of 4 bases from V and 0 bases from J, the junction contained 8 bases not matched to a gene. CDR3 sequence (DNA): TGTGCCAGCTCACGGTTACTAGCGGATTCCTCCTACGAGCAGTACTTC. Residues: CASSRLLADSSYEQYF.

V gene TRBV11-2 combines with J gene TRBJ2-5; D possibly corresponds to TRBD2 (6 bases). Germline lookup yields CDR1 SGHAT and CDR2 FQNNGV. Trimming took off 4 bases at V and 4 bases at J, with 19 bases between the two ends. The CDR3 runs to 16 residues. The CDR3 DNA follows: TGTGCCAGCAGCTCCCGCCCCTCCGGGGGATCAGAGACCCAGTACTTC. Amino acids: CASSSRPSGGSETQYF.

V usage is TRBV21-1 and J usage is TRBJ1-1. TRBV21-1 is marked as a pseudogene. This CDR3 region has 17 residues. The CDR3 reads CASLGGQAGWLVTEAFF. The CDR3 DNA reads TGTGCCAGCTTAGGAGGGCAGGCAGGGTGGTTGGTCACTGAAGCTTTCTTT.

This sequence joins TRBV30 and TRBJ2-1, with TRBD2 as a possible D gene (6 bases). The length of the CDR3 is 14 residues. The V and J ends lost 4 bases and 3 bases respectively, with 13 bases between them. Germline loops: CDR1 GTSNPN, CDR2 SVGIG (reference sequence). CDR3 nucleotide sequence: TGTGCCTGGACTGGTGGGGGGTACTACAATGAGCAGTTCTTC. Protein sequence: CAWTGGGYYNEQFF.

This chain connects TRBV14 to TRBJ1-3; D is undetermined. The CDR3 is 13 amino acids. V dropped 6 bases and J dropped 5 bases, with 11 bases sitting between them. The germline gives CDR1 SGHDN, CDR2 FVKESK. The CDR3 nucleotides read TGTGCCAGCAGGGCGGAGGCGAGAAACACCATATATTTT. Translating gives CASRAEARNTIYF.

The CDR3 region has the DNA TGTGCCAGCAGCTTATGGGGAATCGACACTGAAGCTTTCTTT. This sequence encodes CASSLWGIDTEAFF. V gene TRBV7-2 combines with J gene TRBJ1-1, with no clear D. V gave up 2 bases and J gave up 3 bases, with 10 bases separating them. CDR1 is SGHTA, CDR2 FQGNSA, per germline. The CDR3 loop spans 14 amino acids.

The chain links TRBV19 to TRBJ1-2, with unresolved D. The CDR3 runs 15 residues. Germline V gene lookup returns CDR1 LNHDA and CDR2 SQIVND (reference sequence). The V and J ends lost 7 bases and 4 bases respectively, with 19 bases between them. The CDR3 DNA is TGTGCCAGTAAACCCCTTGGAAGGGCCGTCTATGGCTACACCTTC. Translating it yields CASKPLGRAVYGYTF.

The J gene is TRBJ2-3, the V gene TRBV4-1; D may be TRBD1 or TRBD2 (5 bases each). CDR1 is MGHRA, CDR2 YSYEKL, per germline. V was shortened by 0 bases and J by 5 bases, with 24 bases between the two germline ends. The CDR3 has 19 residues. In nucleotides, the CDR3 is TGCGCCAGCAGCCAAGAACCCCCATGGGGACCCGACGGGGAAGATACGCAGTATTTT. It yields the protein CASSQEPPWGPDGEDTQYF.

V usage is TRBV5-1 and J usage is TRBJ2-7; D call uncertain. Trimming took off 0 bases at V and 0 bases at J, with 10 bases between the two ends. This CDR3 has 15 amino acids. From germline, CDR1 is SGHRS and CDR2 YFSETQ. The CDR3 bases are TGCGCCAGCAGCTTGGGAGTCTCGAGCTCCTACGAGCAGTACTTC. This sequence encodes CASSLGVSSSYEQYF.

V and J are TRBV5-1 and TRBJ2-7, with D possibly TRBD2 on 6 matching bases. V was cut by 4 bases and J by 3 bases, with 20 bases left in between. Germline loops: CDR1 SGHRS, CDR2 YFSETQ. This CDR3 has 16 residues. CDR3 protein: CASSGRDSLRGYEQYF. The CDR3 DNA sequence: TGCGCCAGCAGCGGCAGGGACTCCCTAAGGGGCTACGAGCAGTACTTC.

The chain joins TRBV6-5 to TRBJ2-1; D is possibly TRBD1 or TRBD2 (5 bases each). V was trimmed by 5 bases and J by 9 bases, leaving 20 bases between them. From germline, CDR1 is MNHEY and CDR2 SVGAGI. This CDR3 region has 15 residues. Here the CDR3 DNA reads TGTGCCAGCAGTCTGGGGGACCGTAGGGGCGGTGAGCAGTTCTTC. Translating gives CASSLGDRRGGEQFF.

The rearrangement joins TRBV18 to TRBJ1-1; D not resolved. Germline-derived CDR1 and CDR2 are KGHSH and LQKENI. The CDR3 spans 14 residues. Trimming took off 1 base at V and 0 bases at J, with 6 bases between the two ends. The CDR3 DNA follows: TGTGCCAGCTCACCACAGTTCCTGAACACTGAAGCTTTCTTT. Translating gives CASSPQFLNTEAFF.

The gene calls are TRBV9 and TRBJ2-2; TRBD2 aligns across 13 bases. The CDR3 consists of 18 residues. Germline assignment: CDR1 SGDLS and CDR2 YYNGEE. With 4 bases clipped from V and 0 bases from J, the junction kept 6 bases outside the gene matches. The CDR3 sequence is CASSPGLAGPANTGELFF. The CDR3 bases are TGTGCCAGCAGCCCGGGACTAGCGGGGCCCGCGAACACCGGGGAGCTGTTTTTT.

The J gene is TRBJ2-7, the V gene TRBV5-1; 10 bases line up with TRBD2. CDR1 and CDR2 from the germline V gene are SGHRS and YFSETQ. This CDR3 comprises 17 residues. V lost 0 bases to trimming and J lost 4 bases; unmatched junction nucleotides: 10. In nucleotides, the CDR3 is TGCGCCAGCAGCTTGGCGTTTTTGGGGACTAGCGATTACGAGCAGTACTTC. Protein sequence: CASSLAFLGTSDYEQYF.

The genes are TRBV10-2 and TRBJ1-2, with 10 bases lining up with TRBD1. V lost 6 bases and J lost 4; bases outside the gene matches: 5. The CDR3 is made up of 14 amino acids. In germline, CDR1 is WSHSY, CDR2 SAAADI. The CDR3 is CASRMTGGIYGYTF. CDR3 coding DNA: TGCGCCAGCAGGATGACAGGGGGCATCTATGGCTACACCTTC.

This chain connects TRBV29-1 to TRBJ1-4; 7 positions agree with TRBD1. Unmatched junction bases numbered 7, after V lost 6 bases and J lost 3 bases. Germline loops: CDR1 SQVTM, CDR2 ANQGSEA. The CDR3 is 14 residues long. The chain's CDR3 is CSVTLGTANEKLFF. Written as DNA, the CDR3 is TGCAGCGTCACCCTCGGGACAGCTAATGAAAAACTGTTTTTT.

V usage is TRBV29-1 and J usage is TRBJ2-1, with 10 bases identical to TRBD2. The ends lost 5 bases at V and 8 bases at J; junction bases unmatched: 12. The V gene's germline CDR1 is SQVTM and CDR2 ANQGSEA. There are 15 residues in the CDR3. The CDR3 DNA reads as TGCAGCGTTTGGACGGAGCGGGAGGGCGGTGATGAGCAGTTCTTC. Translating it yields CSVWTEREGGDEQFF.

This clone was recorded once. The J gene is TRBJ1-2, the V gene TRBV6-6; TRBD1 matches at 8 bases. In germline, CDR1 is MNHNY, CDR2 SVGAGI (reference sequence). The CDR3 totals 15 residues. The ends lost 0 bases at V and 8 bases at J; junction bases unmatched: 8. CDR3 in DNA: TGTGCCAGCAGTTACTCGAGGGACAGGTCGGGAGGCTACACCTTC. Translation: CASSYSRDRSGGYTF.

The chain recombines TRBV9 with TRBJ1-1; 8 nucleotides align to TRBD1. From germline, CDR1 is SGDLS and CDR2 YYNGEE. CDR3 length equals 15 residues. The J segment lost 4 bases and the V segment lost 4 bases, leaving 9 bases of the junction unmatched. The CDR3 loop reads CASSFRTGSSTEAFF. CDR3 coding DNA: TGTGCCAGCAGCTTCCGGACAGGGTCAAGCACTGAAGCTTTCTTT.